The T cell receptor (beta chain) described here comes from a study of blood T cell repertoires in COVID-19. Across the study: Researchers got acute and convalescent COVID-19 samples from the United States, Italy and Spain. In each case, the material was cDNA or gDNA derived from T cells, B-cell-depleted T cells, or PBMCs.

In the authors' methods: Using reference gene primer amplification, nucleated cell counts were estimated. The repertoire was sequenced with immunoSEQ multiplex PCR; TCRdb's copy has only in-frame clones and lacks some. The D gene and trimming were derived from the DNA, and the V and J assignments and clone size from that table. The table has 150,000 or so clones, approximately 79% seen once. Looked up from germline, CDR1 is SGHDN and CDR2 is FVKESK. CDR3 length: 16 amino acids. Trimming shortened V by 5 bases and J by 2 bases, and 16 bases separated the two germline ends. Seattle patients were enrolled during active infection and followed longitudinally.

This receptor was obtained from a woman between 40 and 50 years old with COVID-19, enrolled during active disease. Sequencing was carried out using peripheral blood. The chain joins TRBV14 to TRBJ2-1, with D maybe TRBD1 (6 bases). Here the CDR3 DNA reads TGTGCCAGCAGCAACTGGGGGCAGGGGCCCTACAATGAGCAGTTCTTC. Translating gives CASSNWGQGPYNEQFF.